This T cell receptor beta chain was identified during a study of chemoradiotherapy in HPV16-positive cancers. Whole-study context: Two HPV16-positive patients' cells yielded candidate HPV-specific clones and common motifs.

The assay was immunoSEQ multiplex PCR, and TCRdb's table has in-frame clones only and misses some. The table shows about 15,000 clones, with 65% to 85% occurring only once. Trimming shortened V by 3 bases and J by 4 bases, and 10 bases separated the two germline ends. In germline, CDR1 is SNHLY, CDR2 FYNNEI. There are 13 residues in the CDR3. The chain joins TRBV2 to TRBJ2-7; D is undetermined. The receptor was derived from a human donor with HPV-associated anogenital cancer. Collection took place from a patient who underwent chemoradiotherapy. In DNA form, the CDR3 reads TGTGCCAGCAGTGAGATTCCCATGTACGAGCAGTACTTC. It specifies CASSEIPMYEQYF.